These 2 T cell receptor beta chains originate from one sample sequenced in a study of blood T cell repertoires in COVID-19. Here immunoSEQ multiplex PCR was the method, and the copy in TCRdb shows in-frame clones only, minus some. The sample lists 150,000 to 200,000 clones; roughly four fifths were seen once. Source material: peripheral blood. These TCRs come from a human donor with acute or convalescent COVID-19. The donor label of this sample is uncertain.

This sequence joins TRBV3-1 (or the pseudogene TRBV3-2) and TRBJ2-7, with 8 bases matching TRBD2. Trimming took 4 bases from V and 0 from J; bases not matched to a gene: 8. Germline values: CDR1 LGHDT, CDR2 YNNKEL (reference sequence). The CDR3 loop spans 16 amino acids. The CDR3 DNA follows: TGTGCCAGCAGCCGGAAACTAGCGGCGTTCTCCTACGAGCAGTACTTC. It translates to CASSRKLAAFSYEQYF.

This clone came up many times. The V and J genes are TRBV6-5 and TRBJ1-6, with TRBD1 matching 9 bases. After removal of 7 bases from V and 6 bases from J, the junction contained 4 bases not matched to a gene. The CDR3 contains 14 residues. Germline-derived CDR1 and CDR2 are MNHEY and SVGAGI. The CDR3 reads CASILDRGNSPLHF. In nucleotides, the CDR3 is TGTGCCAGCATCTTGGACAGGGGTAATTCACCCCTCCACTTT.